Listed here is a single TCR beta chain. Deletions cut 6 bases from V and 8 bases from J, with 16 bases between. The CDR3 has 13 residues. Germline V gene sequence: CDR1 MNHEY, CDR2 SVGAGI. Time point reported: peripheral blood 6 weeks after treatment start. The patients had locally advanced or metastatic urothelial carcinoma. Sequencing used immunoSEQ multiplex PCR; TCRdb keeps in-frame clones, though not all of them. The sample consists of over 100,000 clones, roughly 90% of them appearing once. The data were taken from a study of PD-L1 blockade in urothelial cancer. Material: PBMCs, obtained around atezolizumab (anti-PD-L1) treatment. This chain connects TRBV6-5 to TRBJ1-2; perhaps TRBD1 as D (6 bases). The TCR sequence derives from a man aged 55 to 69 with urothelial cancer. The CDR3 nucleotides are TGTGCCAGCAGACAAGACAGGATCGGCGGCTACACCTTC. Its translation: CASRQDRIGGYTF.